The 19 T cell receptor beta chains in this list originate from one sample, sequenced in a study of post-analysis software for immune sequencing data. Notes on the study in general: Controls showed lower frequencies than patients for roughly 5 TRBV segments, and TRBV5-6, TRBV5-1 and TRBV20-1 were among these.

No antigen is known for these receptors. TCR beta libraries were prepared from cDNA with unique molecular identifiers. TCRdb independently ran MiXCR on the PCR reads; one entry per CDR3 protein. The sample has roughly 540,000 distinct CDR3 sequences, roughly 34% seen once. The specimen was blood. The receptors stem from a girl between 2 and 17 years old with multiple sclerosis.

This clonotype was detected only a few times. The chain links TRBV12-3 or TRBV12-4 to TRBJ2-1; 8 bases match TRBD1. The V gene end was trimmed by 6 bases and the J gene end by 6 bases; junction bases not matched to a gene: 4. The CDR3 loop spans 13 amino acids. The CDR3 DNA reads TGTGCCAGCAGGTCAACAGGGGGCAATGAGCAGTTCTTC. This gives the protein CASRSTGGNEQFF.

J is TRBJ1-6 and V is TRBV6-2 or TRBV6-3; maybe TRBD1 (5 bases). CDR1 is MNHEY, CDR2 SVGEGT, per germline. The CDR3 extends over 15 amino acids. Trimming left V 5 bases short and J 5 bases short, with 13 bases between. CDR3 sequence (DNA): TGTGCCAGCAGTCATCAGGGTGCGGATAATTCACCCCTCCACTTT. Translated: CASSHQGADNSPLHF.

The rearrangement uses TRBV5-1 and TRBJ2-5; D is undetermined. Trimming shortened V by 4 bases and J by 2 bases, and 12 bases separated the two germline ends. The CDR3 has 14 amino acids. Germline V gene sequence: CDR1 SGHRS, CDR2 YFSETQ. CDR3 coding DNA: TGCGCCAGCAGCGACGGACCGCCACAAGAGACCCAGTACTTC. This codes for CASSDGPPQETQYF. Looking up the rest from reference TRBV5-1 and TRBJ2-5 gives the full variable domain: KAGVTQTPRYLIKTRGQQVTLSCSPISGHRSVSWYQQTPGQGLQFLFEYFSETQRNKGNFPGRFSGRQFSNSRSEMNVSTLELGDSALYLCASSDGPPQETQYFGPGTRLLVL.

CDR3 loop: CASRGEGARNQPQHF. CDR3 bases: TGTGCCAGCAGGGGTGAGGGGGCACGCAATCAGCCCCAGCATTTT. The J gene is TRBJ1-5, the V gene TRBV6-1; 7 bases are shared with TRBD1. The J segment lost 2 bases and the V segment lost 6 bases, leaving 7 bases of the junction unmatched. The CDR3 sequence is 15 residues long. Germline V gives CDR1 MNHNS, CDR2 SASEGT.

The genes are TRBV5-1 and TRBJ2-5; the D gene is possibly TRBD2 (5 bases). Germline V gene sequence: CDR1 SGHRS, CDR2 YFSETQ. V was cut by 0 bases and J by 5 bases, with 11 bases left in between. The CDR3 is 14 residues long. This CDR3 reads CASSLVQRGETQYF. CDR3 DNA sequence: TGCGCCAGCAGCTTGGTACAGCGAGGGGAGACCCAGTACTTC.

The chain carries TRBV6-5 and TRBJ1-1; D is ambiguous. This CDR3 has 14 residues. The V and J ends lost 4 bases and 5 bases respectively, with 14 bases between them. In germline, CDR1 is MNHEY, CDR2 SVGAGI. In nucleotides, the CDR3 is TGTGCCAGCAGTTCAAGAGTCCCGAGGACTGAAGCTTTCTTT. It specifies CASSSRVPRTEAFF.

The rearrangement joins TRBV5-6 to TRBJ2-2, with D uncertain. Trimming stripped 1 base from V and 0 bases from J, with 4 bases between. This CDR3 has 14 amino acids. Germline V gives CDR1 SGHDT, CDR2 YYEEEE. The CDR3 nucleotides read TGTGCCAGCAGCTTGCTACCGAACACCGGGGAGCTGTTTTTT. It translates to CASSLLPNTGELFF.

The chain joins TRBV5-1 to TRBJ2-5, with 9 bases fitting TRBD2. The CDR3 has 18 residues. Germline loops: CDR1 SGHRS, CDR2 YFSETQ. V shed 0 bases, J shed 1 base, and the junction held 10 bases outside the gene matches. The CDR3, as DNA: TGCGCCAGCAGCTTGGAACTAGCGGGCAAATTAATCCAAGAGACCCAGTACTTC. Its protein is CASSLELAGKLIQETQYF.

This chain joins TRBV5-1 and TRBJ2-3, with D uncertain. Trimming removed 7 bases at V and 2 bases at J, with 17 bases between. The CDR3 totals 15 residues. Looked up from germline, CDR1 is SGHRS and CDR2 is YFSETQ. In DNA form, the CDR3 reads TGCGCCAGCTGCTCTAACTTGGGGAACACAGATACGCAGTATTTT. It encodes CASCSNLGNTDTQYF.

V usage is TRBV3-1 and J usage is TRBJ2-5; 7 bases align to TRBD1. CDR1 is LGHDT, CDR2 YNNKEL, per germline (reference sequence). CDR3 length equals 15 residues. The junction had 5 bases not matched to a gene; V was cut back by 3 bases and J by 1 base. CDR3 bases: TGTGCCAGCAGCCACCACGGACAGGCCCAAGAGACCCAGTACTTC. Amino acids: CASSHHGQAQETQYF.

The V call is TRBV28, the J call TRBJ2-1, with no clear D. The V gene lost 5 bases and the J gene lost 9 bases, with 11 bases spanning the gap. The CDR3 has 12 amino acids. Germline assignment: CDR1 MDHEN and CDR2 SYDVKM. The chain's CDR3 is CASSPQDGEQFF. The CDR3 DNA follows: TGTGCCAGCAGTCCTCAGGACGGTGAGCAGTTCTTC.

This clonotype was picked up a small number of times. The chain combines TRBV24-1 with TRBJ2-5; D ambiguous. The germline V and J ends were trimmed by 6 bases and 1 base, with 8 bases remaining between them. The CDR3 covers 13 residues. Germline CDR1 reads KGHDR; CDR2 reads SFDVKD. CDR3: CATSRGSQETQYF. The CDR3 nucleotides read TGTGCCACCAGTAGAGGTTCCCAAGAGACCCAGTACTTC.

This clonotype was recorded once. The rearrangement uses TRBV28 and TRBJ1-4, with D possibly being TRBD1 (5 bases). Per germline, CDR1 MDHEN and CDR2 SYDVKM. V dropped 1 base and J dropped 1 base, with 13 bases sitting between them. The CDR3 has 17 amino acids. Here the CDR3 reads CASSLYRQGGTNEKLFF. The CDR3 DNA reads as TGTGCCAGCAGTTTATATCGGCAGGGTGGAACTAATGAAAAACTGTTTTTT. The full variable domain, its missing parts supplied by reference TRBV28 and TRBJ1-4, is DVKVTQSSRYLVKRTGEKVFLECVQDMDHENMFWYRQDPGLGLRLIYFSYDVKMKEKGDIPEGYSVSREKKERFSLILESASTNQTSMYLCASSLYRQGGTNEKLFFGSGTQLSVL.

The CDR3 bases are TGTGCCAGCAGCTCCAGAGGGTCGAGCAATCAGCCCCAGCATTTT. Its translation: CASSSRGSSNQPQHF. This chain uses TRBV5-5 with TRBJ1-5; D call uncertain. In germline, CDR1 is SGHKS, CDR2 YYEKEE (reference sequence). This CDR3 has 15 amino acids. V lost 3 bases and J 1 base, leaving 11 bases between the germline ends.

The V call is TRBV7-2, the J call TRBJ2-3; 7 bases are shared with TRBD1. Trimming took 5 bases from V and 0 from J; bases not matched to a gene: 5. The CDR3 is made up of 15 amino acids. Germline CDR1 reads SGHTA; CDR2 reads FQGNSA. Here the CDR3 reads CASSQGVTSTDTQYF. Written as DNA, the CDR3 is TGTGCCAGCAGCCAGGGGGTGACGAGCACAGATACGCAGTATTTT.

The V and J genes are TRBV4-2 and TRBJ2-6; TRBD1 agrees at 8 bases. The ends lost 3 bases at V and 0 bases at J; junction bases unmatched: 13. The CDR3 has 20 amino acids. From germline, CDR1 is LGHNA and CDR2 YNFKEQ. CDR3 sequence (DNA): TGTGCCAGCAGCCACCTTCCAGGGGGCGCCTCAGACTCTGGGGCCAACGTCCTGACTTTC. Its translation is CASSHLPGGASDSGANVLTF.

This clonotype was seen only a few times. CDR3 nucleotide sequence: TGTGCCAGCAGCTTTAACAGGGGTCCCTTCTATGGCTACACCTTC. Its protein is CASSFNRGPFYGYTF. V and J are TRBV5-5 and TRBJ1-2; 7 nucleotides line up with TRBD1. Germline V CDR1 and CDR2: SGHKS, YYEKEE (reference sequence). This CDR3 spans 15 amino acids. J lost 4 bases, V lost 2 bases, and 8 bases had no gene match.

Comment on this clonotype: A much larger clonotype is one base distant, so this may be a read error. This chain uses TRBV5-1 with TRBJ2-1; TRBD1 matches 9 bases. This CDR3 contains 16 residues. The germline gives CDR1 SGHRS, CDR2 YFSETQ. The CDR3 sequence is CASSFNPGQGYNGQFF. The CDR3 DNA sequence: TGCGCCAGCAGCTTTAATCCGGGACAGGGATACAATGGGCAGTTCTTC.

This clonotype has just a few counts. This chain connects TRBV9 to TRBJ2-3; no clear D. This CDR3 comprises 15 residues. The germline V gene has CDR1 SGDLS and CDR2 YYNGEE. V was pared by 4 bases and J by 0 bases, with 12 bases between. The CDR3 here is CASSPSPWSTDTQYF. As DNA, the CDR3 is TGTGCCAGCAGCCCCTCCCCGTGGAGCACAGATACGCAGTATTTT. Looking up the rest from reference TRBV9 and TRBJ2-3 gives the full variable domain: DSGVTQTPKHLITATGQRVTLRCSPRSGDLSVYWYQQSLDQGLQFLIQYYNGEERAKGNILERFSAQQFPDLHSELNLSSLELGDSALYFCASSPSPWSTDTQYFGPGTRLTVL.